This paragraph covers one T cell receptor (beta chain) sequence. Replicate sorted-subset PCRs were loaded with 150 to 200 ng DNA, about 30,000 T cell genomes. Sequencing used immunoSEQ multiplex PCR; TCRdb keeps in-frame clones, though not all of them. The sample shows about 960,000 clones, 60% to 85% of them seen only once. With V trimmed by 4 bases and J by 7 bases, 6 bases remained unmatched. The germline V gene has CDR1 LNHDA and CDR2 SQIVND (reference sequence). The CDR3 is 14 amino acids. The source of the sample is a study of shared clonotypes between healthy human individuals. The clonotype was recovered from a man between 18 and 35 years old in good health. The chain couples TRBV19 to TRBJ2-4, with TRBD2 matching 8 bases. What was sequenced was memory CD4+ T cells sorted from blood. Described subset: CD45RA-negative fraction. The CDR3 coding sequence is TGTGCCAGTAGTACCTCCCCGGGGGGGAACATTCAGTACTTC. It yields the protein CASSTSPGGNIQYF.